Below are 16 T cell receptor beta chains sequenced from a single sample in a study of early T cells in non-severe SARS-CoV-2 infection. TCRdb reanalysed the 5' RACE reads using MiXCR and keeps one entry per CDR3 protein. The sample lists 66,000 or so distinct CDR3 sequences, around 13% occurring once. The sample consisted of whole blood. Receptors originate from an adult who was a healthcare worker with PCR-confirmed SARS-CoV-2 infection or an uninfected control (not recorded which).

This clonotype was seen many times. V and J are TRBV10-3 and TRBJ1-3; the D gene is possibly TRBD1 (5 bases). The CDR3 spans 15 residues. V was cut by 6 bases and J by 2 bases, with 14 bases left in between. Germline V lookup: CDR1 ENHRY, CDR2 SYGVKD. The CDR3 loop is CAISFSVGAGNTIYF. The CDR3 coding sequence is TGTGCCATCAGCTTCTCGGTAGGGGCTGGAAACACCATATATTTT.

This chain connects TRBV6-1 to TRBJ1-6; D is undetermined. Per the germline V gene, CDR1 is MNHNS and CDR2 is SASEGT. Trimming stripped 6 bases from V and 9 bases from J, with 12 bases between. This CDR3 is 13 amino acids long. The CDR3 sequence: CASSLLRGSPLHF. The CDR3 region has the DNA TGTGCCAGCAGCCTACTTCGCGGTTCACCCCTCCACTTT.

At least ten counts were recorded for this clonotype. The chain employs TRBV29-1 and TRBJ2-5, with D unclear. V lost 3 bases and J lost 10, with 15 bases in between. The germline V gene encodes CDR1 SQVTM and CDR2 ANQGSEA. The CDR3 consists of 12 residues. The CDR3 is CSVDGVGPLQYF. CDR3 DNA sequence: TGCAGCGTTGATGGGGTAGGCCCCCTCCAGTACTTC.

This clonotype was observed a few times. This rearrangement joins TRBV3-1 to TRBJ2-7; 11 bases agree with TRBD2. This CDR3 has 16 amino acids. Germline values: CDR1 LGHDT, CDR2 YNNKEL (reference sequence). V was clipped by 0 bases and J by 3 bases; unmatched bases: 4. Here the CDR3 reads CASSQEPGTSGYEQYF. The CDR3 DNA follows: TGTGCCAGCAGCCAAGAACCCGGGACTAGCGGCTACGAGCAGTACTTC.

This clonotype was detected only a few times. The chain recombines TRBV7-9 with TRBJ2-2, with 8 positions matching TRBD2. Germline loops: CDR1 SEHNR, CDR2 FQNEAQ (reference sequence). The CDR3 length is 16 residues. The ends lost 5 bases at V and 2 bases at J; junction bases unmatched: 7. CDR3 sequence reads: CASSPSGRANTGELFF. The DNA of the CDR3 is TGTGCCAGCAGCCCCAGCGGGAGAGCTAACACCGGGGAGCTGTTTTTT.

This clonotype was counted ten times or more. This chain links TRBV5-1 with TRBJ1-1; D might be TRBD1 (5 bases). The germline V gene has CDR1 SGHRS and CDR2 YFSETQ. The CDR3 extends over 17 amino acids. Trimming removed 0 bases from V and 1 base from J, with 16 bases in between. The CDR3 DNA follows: TGCGCCAGCAGCTTGGATTTTTTGGCAGGGCCGAACACTGAAGCTTTCTTT. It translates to CASSLDFLAGPNTEAFF.

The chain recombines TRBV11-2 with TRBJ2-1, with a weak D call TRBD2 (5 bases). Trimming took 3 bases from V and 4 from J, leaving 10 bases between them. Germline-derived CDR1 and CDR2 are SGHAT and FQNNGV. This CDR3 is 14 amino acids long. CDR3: CASSFERIYNEQFF. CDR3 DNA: TGTGCCAGCAGCTTCGAGCGGATATACAATGAGCAGTTCTTC.

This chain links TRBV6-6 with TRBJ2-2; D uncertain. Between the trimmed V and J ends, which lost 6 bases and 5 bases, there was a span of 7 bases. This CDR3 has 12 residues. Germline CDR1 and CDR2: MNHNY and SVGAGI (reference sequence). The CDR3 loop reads CASRRSTGELFF. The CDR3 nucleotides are TGTGCCAGCAGACGATCAACCGGGGAGCTGTTTTTT.

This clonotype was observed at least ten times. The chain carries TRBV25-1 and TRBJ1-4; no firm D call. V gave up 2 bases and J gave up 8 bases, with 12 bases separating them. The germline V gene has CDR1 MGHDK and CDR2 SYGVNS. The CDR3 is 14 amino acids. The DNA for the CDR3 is TGTGCCAGCAGTGAACGTGGAATTGAGGAAAAACTGTTTTTT. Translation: CASSERGIEEKLFF.

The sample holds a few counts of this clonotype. CDR3 amino acids: CAAQRDTGELFF. CDR3 nucleotides: TGTGCCGCCCAGAGGGACACCGGGGAGCTGTTTTTT. The V call is TRBV6-5, the J call TRBJ2-2; D is perhaps TRBD2 (5 bases). The germline V gene has CDR1 MNHEY and CDR2 SVGAGI. The CDR3 sequence is 12 residues long. Trimming pared 11 bases from V and 3 bases from J, leaving 10 bases between.

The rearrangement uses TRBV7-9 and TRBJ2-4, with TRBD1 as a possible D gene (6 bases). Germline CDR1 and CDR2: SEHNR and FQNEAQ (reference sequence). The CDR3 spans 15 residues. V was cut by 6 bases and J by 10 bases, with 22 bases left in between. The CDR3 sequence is CASSASGTLTTIQYF. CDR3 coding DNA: TGTGCCAGCAGTGCCTCCGGGACACTGACCACTATTCAGTACTTC.

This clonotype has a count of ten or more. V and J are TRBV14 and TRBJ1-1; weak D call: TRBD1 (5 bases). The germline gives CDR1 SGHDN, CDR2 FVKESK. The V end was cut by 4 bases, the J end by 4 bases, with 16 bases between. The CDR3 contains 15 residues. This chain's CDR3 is CASSPPGLRGTEAFF. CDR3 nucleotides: TGTGCCAGCAGCCCTCCGGGACTTAGAGGCACTGAAGCTTTCTTT.

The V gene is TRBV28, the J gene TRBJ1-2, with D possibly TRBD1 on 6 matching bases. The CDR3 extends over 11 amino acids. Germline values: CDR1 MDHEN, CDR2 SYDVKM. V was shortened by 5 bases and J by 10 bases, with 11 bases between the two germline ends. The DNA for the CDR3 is TGTGCCAGCAGTGTACACAGGGACTACACCTTC. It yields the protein CASSVHRDYTF.

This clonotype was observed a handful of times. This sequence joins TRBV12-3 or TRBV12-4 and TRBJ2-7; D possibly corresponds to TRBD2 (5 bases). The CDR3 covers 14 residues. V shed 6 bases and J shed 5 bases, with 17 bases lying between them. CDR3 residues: CASSWPGSNDEQYF. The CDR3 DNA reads TGTGCCAGCAGCTGGCCGGGGAGCAACGACGAGCAGTACTTC.

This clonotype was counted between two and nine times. The CDR3 reads CASRRTASYEQYF. CDR3 DNA sequence: TGTGCCAGCAGAAGGACGGCCTCCTACGAGCAGTACTTC. This chain connects TRBV6-5 to TRBJ2-7; no reliable D call. The V gene's germline CDR1 is MNHEY and CDR2 SVGAGI. The V end was cut by 6 bases, the J end by 0 bases, with 9 bases between. The CDR3 is made up of 13 amino acids.

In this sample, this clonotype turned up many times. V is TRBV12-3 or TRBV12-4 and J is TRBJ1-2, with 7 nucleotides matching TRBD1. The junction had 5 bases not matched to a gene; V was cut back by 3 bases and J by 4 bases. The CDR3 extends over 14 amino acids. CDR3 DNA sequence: TGTGCCAGCAGTTTCAGGGACAGCAGCTATGGCTACACCTTC. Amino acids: CASSFRDSSYGYTF.